This is a list of T cell receptor beta chains from one sample in a study of CD4+ T cells in melanoma. TCRdb keeps only in-frame clones here, not all; method: immunoSEQ multiplex PCR. Here the sample spans over 100,000 clones, 92% being singletons. The sequenced sample was peripheral blood. The receptors come from a human donor with melanoma. Both conserved end residues are part of each CDR3. A D gene is named only where the DNA matches it firmly. The size of a clone is reported for some rows only, either as once, few or many, or as a class for expanded clones.

CDR3 protein | CDR3 DNA | V gene | D gene | J gene | clone size
CASSIDRSDTQYF | TGTGCCAGTAGTATAGATAGGTCAGATACGCAGTATTTT | TRBV19 | - | TRBJ2-3 | -
CAINNREAETQYF | TGTGCCATCAATAACAGGGAGGCTGAGACCCAGTACTTC | TRBV10-3 | - | TRBJ2-5 | -
CASSPSQGQVSGNTIYF | TGTGCCAGCTCACCCTCACAGGGACAGGTCTCTGGAAACACCATATATTTT | TRBV18 | TRBD1 | TRBJ1-3 | -
CASSEGGNQPQHF | TGTGCCAGCAGCGAGGGGGGAAATCAGCCCCAGCATTTT | TRBV7-2 | - | TRBJ1-5 | -
CASSDSRGLGNQPQHF | TGTGCCAGCAGTGATTCTCGGGGGCTGGGCAATCAGCCCCAGCATTTT | TRBV2 | - | TRBJ1-5 | -
CASGLTAGDSTEAFF | TGTGCTAGTGGTTTAACCGCGGGGGATAGCACTGAAGCTTTCTTT | TRBV12-5 | - | TRBJ1-1 | -
CASSFSRGGGELFF | TGTGCCAGCAGCTTCTCCAGGGGAGGCGGGGAGCTGTTTTTT | TRBV7-3 | - | TRBJ2-2 | -
CASSLAPGSGGEKLFF | TGCGCCAGCAGCTTGGCCCCAGGGTCTGGTGGTGAAAAACTGTTTTTT | TRBV5-1 | - | TRBJ1-4 | -
CASSVTGTGGNEQFF | TGTGCCAGCAGCGTAACCGGGACAGGGGGCAATGAGCAGTTCTTC | TRBV9 | TRBD1 | TRBJ2-1 | -
CASSLRGGHGYTF | TGTGCCAGCAGCTTAAGGGGGGGCCATGGCTACACCTTC | TRBV7-3 | - | TRBJ1-2 | -
CASSFQHQETQYF | TGTGCCAGCAGCTTCCAGCACCAAGAGACCCAGTACTTC | TRBV7-2 | - | TRBJ2-5 | -
CAISDRPTAPWTGTNYGYTF | TGTGCCATCAGTGATCGGCCCACTGCTCCCTGGACAGGCACCAACTATGGCTACACCTTC | TRBV10-3 | TRBD1 | TRBJ1-2 | once
CASSLLPGQGGSGANVLTF | TGTGCCAGCAGCTTACTGCCCGGACAGGGGGGCTCTGGGGCCAACGTCCTGACTTTC | TRBV7-3 | TRBD1 | TRBJ2-6 | -